Sequencing of this TCR beta chain was carried out in a study of beta chain features in type 1 diabetes. Looking at the study overall: Patient and healthy donor groups were alike in age, gender and cell yields.

CDR3 length equals 14 residues. Deletions cut 5 bases from V and 16 bases from J, with 24 bases between. Germline assignment: CDR1 SQVTM and CDR2 ANQGSEA. In this sample, this clone turned up a few times. Its antigen is unknown. Study-level findings and limits: For patients and controls alike, PCR might favor shorter templates to the same degree. Shorter TCRB CDR3s, moderately but significantly so, were found in Type 1 diabetes patients in all four CD4+ subsets.

The study reverse transcribed the entire isolated RNA, so it sequenced expressed TCRB transcripts. The repertoire was sequenced with immunoSEQ multiplex PCR; TCRdb's copy has only in-frame clones and lacks some. The data show hundreds of thousands of clones, with about an eighth seen just once and around 0.022% held by the top ten. This clonotype was sampled from a man aged 18-30 years with type 1 diabetes. Sequencing used naive CD4+ T cells from blood. The chain combines TRBV29-1 with TRBJ1-6; D possibly corresponds to TRBD1 (5 bases). In nucleotides, the CDR3 is TGCAGCGTTCATCCCGGGACGGATTCTACGGCTCTCCACTTT. Translated, it gives CSVHPGTDSTALHF.